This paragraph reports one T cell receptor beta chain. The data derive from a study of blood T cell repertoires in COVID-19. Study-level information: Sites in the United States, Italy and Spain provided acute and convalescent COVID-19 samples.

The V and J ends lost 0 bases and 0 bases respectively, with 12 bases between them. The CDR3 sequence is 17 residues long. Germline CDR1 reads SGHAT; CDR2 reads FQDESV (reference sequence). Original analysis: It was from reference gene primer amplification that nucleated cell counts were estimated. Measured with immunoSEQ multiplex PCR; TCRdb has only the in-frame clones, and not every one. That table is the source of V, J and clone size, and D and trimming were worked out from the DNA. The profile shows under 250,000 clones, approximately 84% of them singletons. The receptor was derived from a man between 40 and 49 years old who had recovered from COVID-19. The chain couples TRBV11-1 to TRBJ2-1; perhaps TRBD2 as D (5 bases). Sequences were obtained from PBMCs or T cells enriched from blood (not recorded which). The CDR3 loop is CASSLAGGDNSYNEQFF. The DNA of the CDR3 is TGTGCCAGCAGCTTAGCAGGAGGAGACAACTCCTACAATGAGCAGTTCTTC.